These 30 T cell receptor beta chains came from one sample sequenced in a study of blood T cell repertoires in COVID-19. Clones were read by immunoSEQ multiplex PCR, and TCRdb kept only the in-frame ones, dropping some. Of roughly 150,000 clones detected, 80% to 85% appear once; the ten largest clones hold approximately 7.7%. Specimen: PBMCs or T cells enriched from blood (not recorded which). These receptors were collected from a woman aged 45-60 years who had recovered from COVID-19.

This sequence joins TRBV29-1 and TRBJ2-3; 7 nucleotides align to TRBD2. The CDR3 covers 12 residues. Germline CDR1 is SQVTM and CDR2 is ANQGSEA. The junction had 6 bases not matched to a gene; V was cut back by 8 bases and J by 4 bases. This CDR3 reads CSSRLAADTQYF. For the CDR3, the DNA is TGCAGCTCAAGACTAGCAGCAGATACGCAGTATTTT.

This chain's CDR3 is CSVYRGGWSEQYF. The CDR3 nucleotides read TGCAGCGTATACAGGGGAGGTTGGAGCGAGCAGTACTTC. The chain employs TRBV29-1 and TRBJ2-7; tentative D call: TRBD1 (7 bases). Germline V gives CDR1 SQVTM, CDR2 ANQGSEA. This CDR3 is 13 amino acids long. Trimming took off 6 bases at V and 6 bases at J, with 18 bases between the two ends.

The rearrangement uses TRBV6-5 and TRBJ1-2; 7 positions agree with TRBD1. The germline CDR1 and CDR2 sequences are MNHEY and SVGAGI. CDR3 length: 14 residues. The J segment lost 0 bases and the V segment lost 7 bases, leaving 5 bases of the junction unmatched. For the CDR3, the DNA is TGTGCCAGCAAGCTGACAGGGCCTAACTATGGCTACACCTTC. Its translation is CASKLTGPNYGYTF.

This chain uses TRBV18 with TRBJ2-3, with D hard to call. The CDR3 runs 15 residues. V shed 3 bases and J shed 0 bases, with 10 bases lying between them. Germline values: CDR1 KGHSH, CDR2 LQKENI. The CDR3, as DNA: TGTGCCAGCTCACCCCGGTTGGGCAGCACAGATACGCAGTATTTT. It encodes CASSPRLGSTDTQYF.

The chain has TRBV19 and TRBJ2-4; 8 positions match TRBD2. This CDR3 has 15 amino acids. The germline V gene encodes CDR1 LNHDA and CDR2 SQIVND (reference sequence). V trimming: 3 bases; J trimming: 8 bases; junction bases outside the gene matches: 9. The DNA of the CDR3 is TGTGCCAGTAGTATTTCGGCCCCCGGGGGGGACATTCAGTACTTC. Translated: CASSISAPGGDIQYF.

The sample holds a few counts of this clone. J is TRBJ1-2 and V is TRBV28; no clear D gene. The germline V and J ends were trimmed by 8 bases and 10 bases, with 11 bases remaining between them. Germline CDR1 MDHEN, CDR2 SYDVKM. The CDR3 is 10 residues long. CDR3 DNA sequence: TGTGCCAGCGGGCGGGTAGACTACACCTTC. Translation gives CASGRVDYTF.

The chain combines TRBV29-1 with TRBJ1-1; TRBD1 is a possible D gene (6 bases). Germline V CDR1 and CDR2: SQVTM, ANQGSEA. Trimming stripped 4 bases from V and 1 base from J, with 10 bases between. The CDR3 extends over 13 amino acids. CDR3 amino acids: CSVAAQGNTEAFF. The CDR3 coding sequence is TGCAGCGTTGCTGCACAGGGGAACACTGAAGCTTTCTTT.

This clone showed up just once. The chain links TRBV3-1 (or the pseudogene TRBV3-2) to TRBJ2-7; TRBD2 aligns across 9 bases. Germline assignment: CDR1 LGHDT and CDR2 YNNKEL (reference sequence). This CDR3 comprises 15 residues. V was pared by 1 base and J by 3 bases, with 4 bases of the junction left unmatched. This chain's CDR3 is CASSQVGGRGYEQYF. The CDR3 DNA sequence: TGTGCCAGCAGCCAAGTCGGCGGGAGGGGCTACGAGCAGTACTTC.

The chain employs TRBV18 and TRBJ1-3; D call uncertain. The CDR3 consists of 13 residues. V was pared by 3 bases and J by 4 bases, with 7 bases between. Germline V CDR1 and CDR2: KGHSH, LQKENI. DNA of the CDR3: TGTGCCAGCTCACCGAACGAGGGAAACACCATATATTTT. Translation: CASSPNEGNTIYF.

The rearrangement links TRBV10-2 to TRBJ2-7, with TRBD2 matching 7 bases. CDR1 and CDR2 (germline): WSHSY, SAAADI. J lost 3 bases, V lost 8 bases, and 10 bases had no gene match. The CDR3 sequence is 14 residues long. The CDR3 loop reads CASLSLAGDYEQYF. In nucleotides, the CDR3 is TGCGCCAGCCTCTCTCTGGCGGGGGACTACGAGCAGTACTTC.

V usage is TRBV19 and J usage is TRBJ1-6; a possible D gene is TRBD1 (6 bases). The germline V gene encodes CDR1 LNHDA and CDR2 SQIVND (reference sequence). This CDR3 has 18 residues. Trimming shortened V by 6 bases and J by 0 bases, and 18 bases separated the two germline ends. CDR3 residues: CASSLFRQASSYNSPLHF. In DNA form, the CDR3 reads TGTGCCAGTAGCCTGTTTCGACAGGCCAGCTCCTATAATTCACCCCTCCACTTT.

This rearrangement joins TRBV28 to TRBJ1-2; weak D call: TRBD1 (5 bases). The V gene lost 2 bases and the J gene lost 1 base, with 8 bases spanning the gap. The CDR3 runs 14 residues. From germline, CDR1 is MDHEN and CDR2 SYDVKM. CDR3 sequence reads: CASSLPGVNYGYTF. Here the CDR3 DNA reads TGTGCCAGCAGTTTACCGGGGGTTAACTATGGCTACACCTTC.

V gene TRBV2 combines with J gene TRBJ1-2; possibly TRBD1 for D (6 bases). This CDR3 comprises 16 residues. Trimming stripped 4 bases from V and 0 bases from J, with 15 bases between. The germline gives CDR1 SNHLY, CDR2 FYNNEI. CDR3 DNA: TGTGCCAGCAGTGTTATTCGACAGGCAACTAACTATGGCTACACCTTC. The encoded protein is CASSVIRQATNYGYTF.

J is TRBJ2-6 and V is TRBV5-1, with D unresolved. V was clipped by 8 bases and J by 0 bases, with 9 bases between them. Germline CDR1 reads SGHRS; CDR2 reads YFSETQ. The CDR3 consists of 14 residues. CDR3 nucleotide sequence: TGCGCCAGTCAGGCCACCTCTGGGGCCAACGTCCTGACTTTC. Amino acids: CASQATSGANVLTF.

V gene TRBV3-1 (or the pseudogene TRBV3-2) combines with J gene TRBJ2-5; TRBD2 might be the D (5 bases). Germline loops: CDR1 LGHDT, CDR2 YNNKEL (reference sequence). V lost 1 base and J lost 13, with 22 bases in between. The CDR3 is 15 amino acids. Written as DNA, the CDR3 is TGTGCCAGCAGCCAAGGGCCAGAGGACGCCATGGGGAGGTACTTC. Amino acid sequence: CASSQGPEDAMGRYF.

V and J are TRBV7-6 and TRBJ1-1, with D tentatively TRBD1 (5 bases). CDR1 is SGHVS and CDR2 is FNYEAQ in the germline V gene. Deletions cut 0 bases from V and 5 bases from J, with 7 bases between. There are 13 residues in the CDR3. The CDR3 sequence: CASSLAEGTEAFF. CDR3 DNA: TGTGCCAGCAGCTTAGCGGAGGGGACTGAAGCTTTCTTT.

This clone has just one count. CDR3 sequence: CASSIKLGAEWYF. For the CDR3, the DNA is TGTGCCAGTAGTATAAAGTTAGGGGCAGAATGGTACTTC. The chain carries TRBV19 and TRBJ2-4; possible D gene TRBD1, 5 bases. Trimming left V 2 bases short and J 15 bases short, with 17 bases between. The germline V gene encodes CDR1 LNHDA and CDR2 SQIVND (reference sequence). CDR3 size: 13 residues.

The chain carries TRBV3-1 (or the pseudogene TRBV3-2) and TRBJ1-3, with TRBD1 matching over 11 bases. The germline CDR1 and CDR2 sequences are LGHDT and YNNKEL (reference sequence). V dropped 3 bases and J dropped 0; count of bases not matched to a gene: 4. The CDR3 extends over 17 amino acids. The CDR3 loop is CASSHGTGGSSGNTIYF. CDR3 coding DNA: TGTGCCAGCAGCCATGGGACAGGGGGATCCTCTGGAAACACCATATATTTT.

This chain uses TRBV9 with TRBJ2-6; 7 bases align to TRBD1. The germline CDR1 and CDR2 sequences are SGDLS and YYNGEE. This CDR3 comprises 18 residues. Losses at the gene ends were 4 bases for V and 0 bases for J; bases not matched to a gene: 10. CDR3 bases: TGTGCCAGCAGCATGTTGACAGGGTACATCTCTGGGGCCAACGTCCTGACTTTC. The encoded protein is CASSMLTGYISGANVLTF.

The chain joins TRBV4-2 to TRBJ1-2; TRBD1 agrees at 7 bases. The length of the CDR3 is 15 residues. The trim removed 4 bases at V and 4 bases at J, leaving 9 bases unmatched. The V gene's germline CDR1 is LGHNA and CDR2 YNFKEQ. The CDR3 DNA sequence: TGTGCCAGCAGCCCTTCTGAGGGGGCAGTCTATGGCTACACCTTC. It encodes CASSPSEGAVYGYTF.

This rearrangement joins TRBV7-9 to TRBJ1-6, with D uncertain. The V end lost 5 bases, the J end lost 7 bases, and 9 bases lay between the germline ends. CDR1 is SEHNR and CDR2 is FQNEAQ in the germline V gene (reference sequence). The CDR3 loop spans 13 amino acids. The CDR3 DNA reads TGTGCCAGCAGCACCGGGATAAATTCACCCCTCCACTTT. It specifies CASSTGINSPLHF. The full variable domain, completed using reference TRBV7-9 and TRBJ1-6, is DTGVSQNPRHKITKRGQNVTFRCDPISEHNRLYWYRQTLGQGPEFLTYFQNEAQLEKSRLLSDRFSAERPKGSFSTLEIQRTEQGDSAMYLCASSTGINSPLHFGNGTRLTVT.

V gene TRBV27 combines with J gene TRBJ1-2; 10 bases match TRBD1. V lost 6 bases to trimming and J lost 7 bases; unmatched junction nucleotides: 8. Germline values: CDR1 MNHEY, CDR2 SMNVEV (reference sequence). This CDR3 has 14 amino acids. The CDR3 nucleotides are TGTGCCAGCAGACCCGGGACAGGGGCTCCTGGCTACACCTTC. Its translation is CASRPGTGAPGYTF.

The CDR3 DNA is TGTGCCAGTAGTAAGGGAGAGTCTACAGCCTACGAGCAGTACTTC. Protein sequence: CASSKGESTAYEQYF. V gene TRBV19 combines with J gene TRBJ2-7, with D tentatively TRBD2 (5 bases). The length of the CDR3 is 15 residues. V was pared by 4 bases and J by 2 bases, with 15 bases between. Germline CDR1 LNHDA, CDR2 SQIVND (reference sequence).

The chain is built from TRBV19 and TRBJ2-7; 7 positions match TRBD1. V was pared by 2 bases and J by 3 bases, with 4 bases of the junction left unmatched. Germline values: CDR1 LNHDA, CDR2 SQIVND (reference sequence). The CDR3 has 14 residues. CDR3 bases: TGTGCCAGTAGTATAAGGGGGCGATTCTACGAGCAGTACTTC. This codes for CASSIRGRFYEQYF.

The V gene is TRBV7-2, the J gene TRBJ1-2; 7 nucleotides line up with TRBD1. Trimming removed 8 bases from V and 8 bases from J; junction bases left unmatched: 11. The CDR3 spans 13 residues. Germline CDR1 and CDR2: SGHTA and FQGNSA. CDR3 nucleotides: TGTGCCAGCGCTCCCAGGGGGGTTGGGGGCTACACCTTC. Amino acid sequence: CASAPRGVGGYTF.

CDR3 loop: CASGLLAGSESQYF. CDR3 sequence (DNA): TGTGCCAGCGGCCTACTAGCGGGATCTGAGTCCCAGTACTTC. The J gene is TRBJ2-5, the V gene TRBV2; 10 nucleotides align to TRBD2. The trim removed 8 bases at V and 9 bases at J, leaving 12 bases unmatched. The CDR3 has 14 amino acids. Germline V lookup: CDR1 SNHLY, CDR2 FYNNEI.

The genes are TRBV19 and TRBJ2-2, with a weak D call TRBD2 (5 bases). The CDR3 has 13 residues. V was cut by 7 bases and J by 7 bases, with 13 bases left in between. CDR1 and CDR2 (germline): LNHDA, SQIVND (reference sequence). Written as DNA, the CDR3 is TGTGCCAGTATGAGGGATCGGAGCGGGGAGCTGTTTTTT. Protein: CASMRDRSGELFF.

The CDR3 DNA reads TGTGCCAGCAGTACGGGGGGCAGAAGAGGAGAGACCCAGTACTTC. It translates to CASSTGGRRGETQYF. This chain uses TRBV28 with TRBJ2-5; D perhaps matches TRBD2 (7 bases). The CDR3 runs 15 residues. Germline-derived CDR1 and CDR2 are MDHEN and SYDVKM. V was clipped by 5 bases and J by 4 bases, with 17 bases between them.

V usage is TRBV6-2 or TRBV6-3 and J usage is TRBJ2-1; 11 bases are shared with TRBD2. V was pared by 5 bases and J by 2 bases, with 11 bases of the junction left unmatched. This CDR3 comprises 18 residues. CDR1 is MNHEY, CDR2 SVGEGT, per germline. The CDR3 reads CASSDLLLAGAPYNEQFF. The DNA of the CDR3 is TGTGCCAGCAGTGACCTCTTACTAGCGGGGGCCCCCTACAATGAGCAGTTCTTC.

The rearrangement links TRBV2 to TRBJ2-1; D gene uncertain. V was pared by 1 base and J by 3 bases, with 7 bases between. There are 14 residues in the CDR3. CDR1 and CDR2 (germline): SNHLY, FYNNEI. The CDR3 nucleotides read TGTGCCAGCAGTGAAGGGCCGATCTACAATGAGCAGTTCTTC. This sequence encodes CASSEGPIYNEQFF.